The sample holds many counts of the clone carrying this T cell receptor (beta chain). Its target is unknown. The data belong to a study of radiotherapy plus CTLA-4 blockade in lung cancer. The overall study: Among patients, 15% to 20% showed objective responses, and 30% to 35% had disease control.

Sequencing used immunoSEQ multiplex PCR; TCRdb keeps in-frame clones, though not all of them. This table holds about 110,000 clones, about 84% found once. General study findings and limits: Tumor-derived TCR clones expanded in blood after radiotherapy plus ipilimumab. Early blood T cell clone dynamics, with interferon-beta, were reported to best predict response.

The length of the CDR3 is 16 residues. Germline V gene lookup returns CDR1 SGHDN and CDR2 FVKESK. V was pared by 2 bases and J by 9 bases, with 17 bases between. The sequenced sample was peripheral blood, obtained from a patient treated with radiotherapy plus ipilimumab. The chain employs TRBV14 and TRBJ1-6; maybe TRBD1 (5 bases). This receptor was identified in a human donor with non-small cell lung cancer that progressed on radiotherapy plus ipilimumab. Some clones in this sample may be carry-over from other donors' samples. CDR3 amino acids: CASSQTGLGQVSPLHF. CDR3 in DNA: TGTGCCAGCAGCCAAACGGGACTAGGGCAGGTTTCACCCCTCCACTTT.